This T cell receptor beta chain was found in a study of blood T cell repertoires in COVID-19. Study-wide background: Spain, Italy and the United States supplied samples that represented acute and convalescent COVID-19. The analysed material was cDNA or gDNA that came from T cells, B-cell-depleted T cells, or PBMCs.

Sequencing used immunoSEQ multiplex PCR; TCRdb keeps in-frame clones, though not all of them. The profile shows 80,000 to 90,000 clones, 70% to 90% of them singletons. Per germline, CDR1 DFQATT and CDR2 SNEGSKA (reference sequence). This CDR3 spans 15 amino acids. Deletions cut 3 bases from V and 0 bases from J, with 14 bases between. The sequence was obtained from a woman aged 65 to 85 with acute or convalescent COVID-19. Material: peripheral blood. The chain employs TRBV20-1 and TRBJ1-1; a possible D gene is TRBD1 (5 bases). The CDR3 loop is CSASPWGGVNTEAFF. CDR3 DNA: TGCAGTGCTAGTCCATGGGGGGGGGTGAACACTGAAGCTTTCTTT.